These T cell receptor beta chains were read from a single sample in a study of blood T cell repertoires in COVID-19. Generated by immunoSEQ multiplex PCR, the TCRdb table keeps only in-frame clones and is missing some. This sample yields hundreds of thousands of clones, of which 85% to 90% are seen a single time; approximately 4% belongs to the top ten. Sequencing was done on a sample of peripheral blood. The receptors shown here come from a woman between 45 and 60 years old with active or convalescent COVID-19. CDR3s include the opening cysteine and the closing phenylalanine or tryptophan. D genes are given only for firm matches. The listing skips clone size in some rows; elsewhere it reads once, few, many or a size class.

TRBJ2-2 | . | . | TRBV5-4 | CASSLKLAAGTGELFF | TGTGCCAGCAGCTTAAAACTAGCCGCGGGCACCGGGGAGCTGTTTTTT
TRBJ2-5 | few | . | TRBV9 | CASSVQTGYQETQYF | TGTGCCAGCAGCGTCCAGACGGGGTACCAAGAGACCCAGTACTTC
TRBJ1-6 | . | . | TRBV7-3 | CASSLMPSSPLHF | TGTGCCAGCAGCTTAATGCCGAGTTCACCCCTCCACTTT
TRBJ2-6 | . | . | TRBV7-9 | CASSPPEGRHSGANVLTF | TGTGCCAGCAGCCCGCCGGAGGGACGGCACTCTGGGGCCAACGTCCTGACTTTC
TRBJ1-1 | . | . | TRBV7-2 | CASRSYRDNTEAFF | TGTGCCAGCAGATCCTACCGGGATAACACTGAAGCTTTCTTT
TRBJ2-1 | few | TRBD1 | TRBV27 | CASRNRGLGIRSNNEQFF | TGTGCCAGCCGGAACAGGGGGCTGGGCATCAGGTCTAACAATGAGCAGTTCTTC
TRBJ1-2 | once | . | TRBV5-4 | CASSLAGGYLPDGYTF | TGTGCCAGCAGCTTGGCGGGCGGGTATCTCCCCGACGGCTACACCTTC
TRBJ2-2 | once | . | TRBV5-6 | CASSLVGGKLFF | TGTGCCAGCAGCTTGGTTGGCGGGAAGCTGTTTTTT
TRBJ1-1 | . | . | TRBV7-8 | CASSLDSNTEAFF | TGTGCCAGCAGCTTAGACTCGAACACTGAAGCTTTCTTT
TRBJ2-3 | . | . | TRBV2 | CASSDDSRATDTQYF | TGTGCCAGCAGTGACGACAGTCGCGCCACAGATACGCAGTATTTT
TRBJ2-3 | . | . | TRBV4-3 | CASSQDWASVGTDTQYF | TGCGCCAGCAGCCAAGATTGGGCTAGCGTTGGCACAGATACGCAGTATTTT
TRBJ2-7 | . | TRBD2 | TRBV3-1/TRBV3-2 | CASSQVSWEGPYEQYF | TGTGCCAGCAGCCAAGTATCGTGGGAGGGCCCCTACGAGCAGTACTTC
TRBJ2-1 | . | . | TRBV18 | CASSMASEQFF | TGTGCCAGCTCGATGGCTTCTGAGCAGTTCTTC
TRBJ1-5 | once | TRBD1 | TRBV4-3 | CASSQGQGGNQPQHF | TGCGCCAGCAGCCAAGGACAGGGCGGCAATCAGCCCCAGCATTTT
TRBJ1-1 | . | . | TRBV19 | CASSRRGWNTEAFF | TGTGCCAGTAGTCGGCGGGGGTGGAACACTGAAGCTTTCTTT
TRBJ1-6 | few | . | TRBV4-2 | CASSPDRSSYNSPLHF | TGTGCCAGCAGCCCCGACAGGAGCTCCTATAATTCACCCCTCCACTTT
TRBJ2-5 | few | TRBD2 | TRBV7-8 | CASSSLTSGETQYF | TGTGCCAGCAGCTCGCTGACTAGCGGGGAGACCCAGTACTTC
TRBJ2-7 | . | . | TRBV7-2 | CASSFLAHEQYF | TGTGCCAGCAGCTTCCTAGCTCACGAGCAGTACTTC
TRBJ1-5 | . | . | TRBV28 | CASSSPGVPSNQPQHF | TGTGCCAGCAGTTCCCCCGGAGTACCCAGCAATCAGCCCCAGCATTTT
TRBJ1-5 | . | . | TRBV11-2 | CASSNDRGVSQPQHF | TGTGCCAGCAGCAATGACCGGGGGGTTAGTCAGCCCCAGCATTTT
TRBJ2-1 | . | TRBD1 | TRBV6-1 | CASSEDPPGTGYDEQFF | TGTGCCAGCAGTGAAGACCCACCCGGGACAGGGTATGATGAGCAGTTCTTC
TRBJ1-2 | once | . | TRBV30 | CAWSQRQPVNYGYTF | TGTGCCTGGAGTCAGAGGCAGCCGGTTAACTATGGCTACACCTTC
TRBJ1-2 | . | TRBD1 | TRBV28 | CASSLYRGGGYTF | TGTGCCAGCAGTTTATACAGGGGCGGCGGCTACACCTTC
TRBJ1-4 | many | TRBD1 | TRBV5-1 | CASSLGTGVNEKLFF | TGCGCCAGCAGCTTGGGGACAGGGGTAAATGAAAAACTGTTTTTT
TRBJ2-7 | . | . | TRBV28 | CASRPRGYEQYF | TGTGCCAGCAGACCACGGGGCTACGAGCAGTACTTC
TRBJ2-2 | . | . | TRBV7-2 | CASSLRLANTGELFF | TGTGCCAGCAGCTTAAGACTAGCGAACACCGGGGAGCTGTTTTTT
TRBJ2-1 | . | TRBD1 | TRBV24-1 | CATSDTATGNEQFF | TGTGCCACCAGTGACACTGCGACAGGGAATGAGCAGTTCTTC
TRBJ2-7 | . | TRBD1 | TRBV24-1 | CATSDSDRVEQYF | TGTGCCACCAGTGATTCCGACAGGGTGGAGCAGTACTTC
TRBJ1-4 | . | . | TRBV11-2 | CASSLKGGATNEKLFF | TGTGCCAGCAGCCTCAAGGGGGGGGCAACTAATGAAAAACTGTTTTTT
TRBJ2-5 | . | TRBD2 | TRBV27 | CASSLSAGVLETQYF | TGTGCCAGCAGTTTATCGGCGGGGGTTCTGGAGACCCAGTACTTC
TRBJ2-3 | . | . | TRBV28 | CASSLGSTDTQYF | TGTGCCAGCAGTTTGGGCAGCACAGATACGCAGTATTTT
TRBJ2-6 | . | TRBD1 | TRBV24-1 | CAVAPGQGSGANVLTF | TGTGCCGTCGCTCCGGGACAGGGTTCTGGGGCCAACGTCCTGACTTTC
TRBJ2-7 | . | . | TRBV7-2 | CASSPGSGAPYEQYF | TGTGCCAGCAGCCCTGGGTCAGGGGCCCCCTACGAGCAGTACTTC
TRBJ2-5 | . | . | TRBV10-3 | CAISVRETQYF | TGTGCCATCTCGGTAAGAGAGACCCAGTACTTC
TRBJ1-1 | . | TRBD1 | TRBV11-2 | CASSLGQGGSEAFF | TGTGCCAGCAGCTTGGGACAGGGTGGATCAGAAGCTTTCTTT
TRBJ2-1 | . | . | TRBV12-3/TRBV12-4 | CASSLNFGLEQFF | TGTGCCAGCAGTTTAAATTTCGGGTTAGAGCAGTTCTTC
TRBJ1-1 | once | . | TRBV2 | CASSEANPGRTASYTEAFF | TGTGCCAGCAGTGAAGCCAACCCTGGTAGGACTGCCTCCTACACTGAAGCTTTCTTT
TRBJ1-3 | . | . | TRBV3-1/TRBV3-2 | CASSQLRGNTIYF | TGTGCCAGCAGCCAGCTCAGAGGAAACACCATATATTTT
TRBJ2-5 | . | TRBD1 | TRBV11-2 | CASSFNLPTGGRETQYF | TGTGCCAGCAGCTTCAACTTACCGACAGGGGGCCGAGAGACCCAGTACTTC
TRBJ1-1 | . | . | TRBV19 | CASAPGGWTEAFF | TGTGCCAGCGCCCCCGGAGGGTGGACTGAAGCTTTCTTT
TRBJ2-7 | . | TRBD1 | TRBV4-3 | CASSQAAVTGTGSYEQYF | TGCGCCAGCAGCCAGGCTGCTGTCACCGGGACAGGATCCTACGAGCAGTACTTC
TRBJ1-5 | . | TRBD1 | TRBV24-1 | CATQDREEEPQHF | TGTGCCACTCAAGACAGGGAAGAGGAGCCCCAGCATTTT
TRBJ1-5 | . | . | TRBV2 | CASSRTAFVNQPQHF | TGTGCCAGCAGCCGGACTGCCTTTGTGAATCAGCCCCAGCATTTT